These T cell receptor beta chains were read from a single sample in a study of T cell clonotyping in hematopoietic cell transplantation. Sequenced by immunoSEQ multiplex PCR; TCRdb stores in-frame clones only, minus some. The table has 2,000 or so clones, 70% to 80% seen once; the top ten hold 27%. The specimen comprised peripheral blood mononuclear cells, sampled 30 days after allogeneic stem cell transplant. The receptors shown here come from a male patient between 50 and 60 years old who had an allogeneic stem cell transplant from an unrelated donor, so the T cells may come from the graft donor. Some clones in this sample may be carry-over from other donors' samples. Both conserved end residues are part of each CDR3. Each record gives: V gene, clone size, D gene, J gene, CDR3 protein, CDR3 DNA. The D gene is left open where the match is weak. Part of the rows lack a size; the others show once, few, many or a class for expanded clones.

>TRBV18|.|.|TRBJ1-2
CASSPDKSYGYTF
TGTGCCAGCTCACCGGACAAATCCTATGGCTACACCTTC
>TRBV29-1|.|TRBD2|TRBJ2-5
CSVDPRLAGEETQYF
TGCAGCGTTGATCCCCGACTAGCGGGAGAAGAGACCCAGTACTTC
>TRBV13|few|TRBD2|TRBJ2-7
CASSERGLQYEQYF
TGTGCCAGCAGTGAGCGGGGCTTACAGTACGAGCAGTACTTC
>TRBV27|.|.|TRBJ2-2
CASSPARGELFF
TGTGCCAGCAGTCCCGCGAGGGGGGAGCTGTTTTTT
>TRBV6-1|.|.|TRBJ1-6
CASTLGGANSPLHF
TGTGCCAGCACTCTAGGGGGGGCTAACTCACCCCTCCACTTT
>TRBV30|.|.|TRBJ1-6
CAWTPGGVGTYNSPLHF
TGTGCCTGGACCCCCGGAGGGGTGGGGACCTATAATTCACCCCTCCACTTT
>TRBV4-1|.|.|TRBJ2-1
CASSRGRGERFF
TGCGCCAGCAGCCGAGGGCGAGGCGAACGGTTCTTC
>TRBV13|.|TRBD2|TRBJ2-1
CVSSDLAGMLGRQFF
TGTGTCAGCAGCGACCTAGCGGGTATGCTCGGTCGGCAGTTCTTC
>TRBV30|few|.|TRBJ2-7
CAWKGASYEQYF
TGTGCCTGGAAAGGGGCCTCCTACGAGCAGTACTTC
>TRBV15|.|.|TRBJ1-2
CATSTRESGYTF
TGTGCCACCAGCACCCGAGAGAGTGGCTACACCTTC
>TRBV7-9|.|.|TRBJ1-2
CASSFSVTDGYTF
TGTGCCAGCAGCTTCTCAGTTACCGATGGCTACACCTTC
>TRBV12-5|.|.|TRBJ1-5
CASGSDRDKDQPQHF
TGTGCTAGTGGTTCCGACCGGGACAAAGATCAGCCCCAGCATTTT
>TRBV2|.|TRBD1|TRBJ1-6
CASSEGQGGRSLHF
TGTGCCAGCAGTGAAGGACAGGGCGGTAGGTCCCTCCACTTT
>TRBV15|.|.|TRBJ1-5
CATSWGVGSNQPQHF
TGTGCCACCAGCTGGGGGGTGGGAAGCAATCAGCCCCAGCATTTT
>TRBV6-5|large|TRBD1|TRBJ1-6
CASRSWTGGNSPLHF
TGTGCCAGCAGGTCTTGGACAGGGGGAAATTCACCCCTCCACTTT
>TRBV6-5|few|.|TRBJ2-1
CASSYGGSYNEQFF
TGTGCCAGCAGTTACGGAGGTTCCTACAATGAGCAGTTCTTC
>TRBV19|.|.|TRBJ2-2
CASRRTVHDGELFF
TGTGCCAGTAGACGGACAGTTCATGACGGGGAGCTGTTTTTT
>TRBV10-2|.|TRBD1|TRBJ1-4
CASSGTGGEKLFF
TGCGCCAGCAGTGGGACAGGGGGTGAAAAACTGTTTTTT
>TRBV30|once|.|TRBJ1-1
CAWSVLSEAFF
TGTGCCTGGAGTGTACTAAGTGAAGCTTTCTTT
>TRBV9|once|.|TRBJ1-1
CASDGGEGTEAFF
TGTGCCAGCGACGGGGGAGAGGGCACTGAAGCTTTCTTT
>TRBV2|.|TRBD1|TRBJ2-5
CASTQGTVIQTQYF
TGTGCCAGCACTCAGGGGACAGTCATACAGACCCAGTACTTC
>TRBV13|.|.|TRBJ1-6
CASSEGDLSPLHF
TGTGCCAGCAGCGAAGGGGACCTCTCACCCCTCCACTTT
>TRBV5-6|.|.|TRBJ1-4
CASSRVGEKLFF
TGTGCCAGCAGCCGCGTGGGGGAAAAACTGTTTTTT